This TCR beta chain was observed in a study of Ad26.COV2.S vaccination and SARS-CoV-2 variants. This clone was recorded only once. Sequencing used immunoSEQ multiplex PCR; TCRdb keeps in-frame clones, though not all of them. The profile covers 300,000 to 400,000 clones, with roughly 90% appearing a single time and about 5% taken by the ten largest. V dropped 4 bases and J dropped 3; count of bases not matched to a gene: 2. Germline V CDR1 and CDR2: PRHDT, FYEKMQ (reference sequence). The CDR3 runs to 17 residues. Noted treatment: about 20 received Ad26.COV2.S at low or high dose, single or two shots; 5 received placebo; per-sample allocation not given. Sampling occurred on day 63 after the first vaccine or placebo injection.

The clonotype comes from a person between 18 and 59 years old who received the Ad26.COV2.S COVID-19 vaccine or a placebo. This chain uses TRBV13 with TRBJ2-6; 14 positions match TRBD2. The sample here was peripheral blood, taken in a trial of Ad26.COV2.S vaccine versus placebo. The CDR3 reads CASSSGLAGVGANVLTF. DNA for the CDR3: TGTGCCAGCAGCTCGGGACTAGCGGGAGTTGGGGCCAACGTCCTGACTTTC.